Here is one TCR beta chain with its context. Measured with immunoSEQ multiplex PCR; TCRdb has only the in-frame clones, and not every one. Among about 160,000 clones listed, over 70% were seen once. The data were obtained in a study of blood T cell repertoires in COVID-19. Recruitment covered roughly 22 US areas and drew participants whose ages spanned about 18 to 95 years. Participant-given clinical history determined each cohort assignment. Trimming stripped 1 base from V and 8 bases from J, with 15 bases between. CDR1 and CDR2 from the germline V gene are MGHDK and SYGVNS. The CDR3 length is 15 residues.

This chain joins TRBV25-1 and TRBJ2-1; D is perhaps TRBD2 (5 bases). Sequencing input: PBMCs or T cells enriched from blood (not recorded which). This clonotype was obtained from a woman between 40 and 50 years old with acute COVID-19. The CDR3 DNA reads as TGTGCCAGCAGTGAATTGGGAGAGGCTGGCGATGAGCAGTTCTTC. Translating gives CASSELGEAGDEQFF.